These T cell receptor beta chains were read from a single sample in a study of CD8 T cells in ankylosing spondylitis. TCRdb ran MiXCR on the 5' RACE reads and lists one entry per CDR3 protein. The sample carries about 340,000 distinct CDR3 sequences, 6.5% to 10% recorded once. Sequenced sample: blood, either unsorted or a sorted T cell fraction (not recorded which). These receptors were taken from a male donor with ankylosing spondylitis. The CDR3 runs from the conserved cysteine through the conserved F or W. Each record gives: V gene, D gene, clone size, J gene, CDR3 DNA, CDR3 protein. A D gene is named only where the DNA matches it firmly. Only some rows state a clone size, as once, few, many or a class for expanded clones.

TRBV6-5,.,.,TRBJ2-7,TGCGCCAGCAGTTTGCAGGTGGGAGCGGACGAGCAGTACTTC,CASSLQVGADEQYF
TRBV12-3/TRBV12-4,.,many,TRBJ2-3,TGTGCCAGCAGTTCTAACAGGGAGGCAGATACGCAGTATTTT,CASSSNREADTQYF
TRBV29-1,.,many,TRBJ2-1,TGCAGCGTTGATCGATCGTTAGGGTCAAATGAGCAGTTCTTC,CSVDRSLGSNEQFF
TRBV19,.,few,TRBJ2-1,TGTGCCAGTAGTACTCACTCCCCAGGCCTTAATGAGCAGTTCTTC,CASSTHSPGLNEQFF
TRBV20-1,TRBD2,few,TRBJ2-3,TGCAGTGCGGCTGGACTAGCGGATTCCACAGATACGCAGTATTTT,CSAAGLADSTDTQYF
TRBV20-1,.,.,TRBJ2-7,TGCAGTGCTGAGAGAGCAAACTACGAGCAGTACTTC,CSAERANYEQYF
TRBV4-2,TRBD2,few,TRBJ2-2,TGTGCCAGCAGCCAAGATCCCCTAGCGGGACTTCGCACCGGGGAGCTGTTTTTT,CASSQDPLAGLRTGELFF
TRBV5-1,TRBD1,.,TRBJ2-1,TGCGCCAGCAGCTGGACCGGGACAGGGCAAAATGAGCAGTTCTTC,CASSWTGTGQNEQFF
TRBV10-3,TRBD1,.,TRBJ2-2,TGTGCCATGTCCGGGACAGGGTTTCCCGGGGAGCTGTTTTTT,CAMSGTGFPGELFF
TRBV28,.,.,TRBJ2-6,TGTGCCCTCAGCTCTGGGGCCAACGCCCTGACTTTC,CALSSGANALTF
TRBV5-1,.,many,TRBJ1-6,TGCGCCAGCAGTCCTACGAGGAGCTCCTATAATTCACCCCTCCACTTT,CASSPTRSSYNSPLHF
TRBV5-1,.,few,TRBJ2-2,TGCGCCAGCAGCCCCCGGGACCTGGCCACCGGGGAGCTGTTTTTT,CASSPRDLATGELFF
TRBV4-1,.,many,TRBJ1-2,TGCGCCAGCAGCCGAAGGGGACCGGAAAACTATGGCTACACCTTC,CASSRRGPENYGYTF
TRBV4-2,TRBD2,many,TRBJ2-1,TGTGCCAGCAGCCAAGCTGACCGCAGGACTAGCTCCTACAATGAGCAGTTCTTC,CASSQADRRTSSYNEQFF
TRBV5-1,.,few,TRBJ2-7,TGCGCCAGCAGCTTCGGAAAGGGGGCCTACGAGCAGTACTTC,CASSFGKGAYEQYF
TRBV12-3/TRBV12-4,TRBD1,few,TRBJ1-5,TGTGCCAGCAGTTATACTATTGGGACAGGGACAGATCAGCCCCAGCATTTT,CASSYTIGTGTDQPQHF
TRBV12-3/TRBV12-4,TRBD2,.,TRBJ2-1,TGTGCCAGCAGTTTCATCTGGCGGGAGTCCTACAATGAGCAGTTCTTC,CASSFIWRESYNEQFF
TRBV20-1,TRBD1,many,TRBJ2-3,TGCAGTGCTAGTGCTCCCGGGACAGGAACAGATACGCAGTATTTT,CSASAPGTGTDTQYF
TRBV11-3,.,.,TRBJ2-3,TGTGCCAGCAGCCGCTTGACTAGCACAGATACGCAGTATTTT,CASSRLTSTDTQYF
TRBV12-3/TRBV12-4,.,few,TRBJ1-2,TGTGCCAGCAGTTTAGTCAGGGTGTCCTACACCTTC,CASSLVRVSYTF
TRBV12-3/TRBV12-4,TRBD1,.,TRBJ1-2,TGTGCCAGCAGTCCGTGGGACAGGAGGTGGTATGGCTACACCTTC,CASSPWDRRWYGYTF
TRBV5-1,TRBD1,.,TRBJ1-2,TGCGCCAGCAGCTATGCCGGGACAGGGACGTCCGGCTACACCTTC,CASSYAGTGTSGYTF
TRBV10-3,.,.,TRBJ2-1,TGTGCCACCCACGCCGAGCGGACTTACAATGAGCAGTTCTTC,CATHAERTYNEQFF
TRBV6-6,.,.,TRBJ1-1,TGTGCCTCCCAGGGGAGGGGGGCGGAAGCTTTCTTT,CASQGRGAEAFF
TRBV5-1,.,many,TRBJ2-2,TGCGCCAGCAGCCTCCTAATGGGTAACACCGGGGAGCTGTTTTTT,CASSLLMGNTGELFF
TRBV20-1,.,few,TRBJ2-2,TGCAGTGCTTCGCAGAGGGCTATCGCCGGGGAGCTGTTTTTT,CSASQRAIAGELFF
TRBV4-1,TRBD2,few,TRBJ2-2,TGCGCCAGCAGCCAAGATAGCGGGAGTGACACCGGGGAGCTGTTTTTT,CASSQDSGSDTGELFF
TRBV14,.,many,TRBJ1-1,TGTGCCAGCAGCCAACGTCTGAGCGGCAGGAACACTGAAGCTTTCTTT,CASSQRLSGRNTEAFF
TRBV20-1,TRBD2,few,TRBJ2-7,TGCAGCCCGACTAGCGGGAGATACGAGCAGTACTTC,CSPTSGRYEQYF
TRBV29-1,.,few,TRBJ2-2,TGCAGCGCAGCCCCGACAAGGCCCAACACCGGGGAGCTGTTTTTT,CSAAPTRPNTGELFF
TRBV5-1,.,many,TRBJ2-5,TGCGCCAGCAGCTTCTACAGGGACGAGACCCAGTACTTC,CASSFYRDETQYF
TRBV12-3/TRBV12-4,TRBD2,many,TRBJ2-7,TGTGCCAGCAGCTCGGGACTAGCGGGAGTCTACGAGCAGTACTTC,CASSSGLAGVYEQYF
TRBV27,.,few,TRBJ2-7,TGTGCCAGCGGGGGTGGGGGAGGATACGAGCAGTACTTC,CASGGGGGYEQYF
TRBV28,.,many,TRBJ1-1,TGTGCCAGCAGTTCGATAGGATCGACTGAAGCTTTCTTT,CASSSIGSTEAFF
TRBV5-1,.,.,TRBJ1-2,TGCGCCAGCAGCTTGTTTGCAGGGACACTCTATGGCTACACCTTC,CASSLFAGTLYGYTF
TRBV5-1,.,few,TRBJ2-7,TGCGCCAGCAGCTTGGGCGGGGATCGGTACGAGCAGTACTTC,CASSLGGDRYEQYF
TRBV29-1,.,many,TRBJ2-1,TGCAGCGTTGAGGGTCCCAGGGGTCGAACTAGCGTATCCTACAATGAGCAGTTCTTC,CSVEGPRGRTSVSYNEQFF
TRBV29-1,.,.,TRBJ1-2,TGCAGCGTTGAGGGCGGCATGGGCTACACCTTC,CSVEGGMGYTF
TRBV7-3,.,few,TRBJ2-1,TGTGCCAGCAGCTCGGGACCCAACAATGAGCAGTTCTTC,CASSSGPNNEQFF
TRBV5-1,TRBD2,few,TRBJ2-3,TGCGCCAGCAGCTTGCGACTAGCGGGCGTTGGCACAGATACGCAGTATTTT,CASSLRLAGVGTDTQYF
TRBV29-1,TRBD2,.,TRBJ2-7,TGCAGCGTTGGGCCTAGCGGGACTTACGAGCAGTACTTC,CSVGPSGTYEQYF
TRBV11-2,.,few,TRBJ2-1,TGTGCCAGCAAGTCTAGTCGGAATGAGCAGTTCTTC,CASKSSRNEQFF
TRBV4-3,.,many,TRBJ2-7,TGCGCCAGCAGCCAAGGACTTGGACTCCGGCTGTACTTC,CASSQGLGLRLYF
TRBV12-3/TRBV12-4,.,many,TRBJ2-7,TGTGCCAGCAGTTTTCTCCCACGCGAGCAGTACTTC,CASSFLPREQYF
TRBV29-1,.,.,TRBJ1-2,TGCAGCGTTTTGGGGGATACCTATGGCTACACCTTC,CSVLGDTYGYTF
TRBV7-6,.,.,TRBJ1-1,TGTGCCAGCAGCGGCTACAGGGATAGAAGGGCTTTCTTT,CASSGYRDRRAFF
TRBV4-1,.,few,TRBJ1-6,TGCGCCAGCAGCCAACCAGGGAATAATTCACCCCTCCACTTT,CASSQPGNNSPLHF
TRBV7-9,.,few,TRBJ1-5,TGTGCCAGCAGCTTAGGTTTCAGGGACTTCGAGCCCCAGCATTTT,CASSLGFRDFEPQHF
TRBV29-1,TRBD2,few,TRBJ2-1,TGCAGCGTGGAGCGGGATTATCGGAATGAGCAGTTCTTC,CSVERDYRNEQFF
TRBV5-1,TRBD1,few,TRBJ2-5,TGCGCCAGCAGCTTACAGGGGGAGACCCAGTACTTC,CASSLQGETQYF
TRBV3-1,TRBD2,few,TRBJ2-3,TGTGCCAGCAGCCAAAATGCGGGAGGCGGTGGAGATACGCAGTATTTT,CASSQNAGGGGDTQYF
TRBV7-2,.,few,TRBJ2-4,TGTGCCAGCAGCTTCTTGGCGGAGAGAGGGGACATTCAGTACTTC,CASSFLAERGDIQYF
TRBV30,TRBD2,few,TRBJ2-2,TGTGCCTGCGCCCGACTAGCGGGGATAAGGGAGCTGTTTTTT,CACARLAGIRELFF